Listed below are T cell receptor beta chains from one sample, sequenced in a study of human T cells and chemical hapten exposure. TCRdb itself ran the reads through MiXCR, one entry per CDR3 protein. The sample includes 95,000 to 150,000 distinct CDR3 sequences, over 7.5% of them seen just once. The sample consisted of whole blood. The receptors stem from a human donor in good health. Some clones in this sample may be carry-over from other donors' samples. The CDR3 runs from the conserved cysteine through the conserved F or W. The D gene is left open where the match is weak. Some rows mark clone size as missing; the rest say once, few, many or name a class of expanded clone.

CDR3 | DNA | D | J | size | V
CASSQEAQASGTQYF | TGTGCCAGCAGCCAAGAGGCGCAGGCCTCAGGGACGCAGTATTTT | NA | TRBJ2-3 | few | TRBV14
CSARDDGSGSYNEQFF | TGCAGTGCTAGAGATGATGGTAGCGGCAGTTACAATGAGCAGTTCTTC | NA | TRBJ2-1 | few | TRBV20-1
CASSTRTGSNQPQHF | TGTGCCAGCAGCACCCGGACAGGGTCCAATCAGCCCCAGCATTTT | TRBD1 | TRBJ1-5 | NA | TRBV5-5
CASSPSTTSYGYTF | TGTGCCAGCTCACCATCGACGACGTCATATGGCTACACCTTC | NA | TRBJ1-2 | few | TRBV18
CASSEDRVYNQPQHF | TGTGCCAGCAGCGAGGACAGGGTATACAATCAGCCCCAGCATTTT | TRBD1 | TRBJ1-5 | many | TRBV12-3/TRBV12-4
CASSLEASQEAFF | TGTGCCAGCAGCTTAGAAGCGTCCCAGGAAGCTTTCTTT | NA | TRBJ1-1 | many | TRBV11-2
CASSQVSLYRGNNEQFF | TGTGCCAGCAGCCAAGTGTCTCTTTACAGGGGAAACAATGAGCAGTTCTTC | TRBD1 | TRBJ2-1 | few | TRBV14
CASSRDRGREKLFF | TGTGCCAGCAGCCGGGACAGGGGCCGTGAAAAACTGTTTTTT | TRBD1 | TRBJ1-4 | many | TRBV3-1
CASSISIAQETQYF | TGTGCCAGTAGTATCTCTATAGCCCAGGAGACCCAGTACTTC | NA | TRBJ2-5 | few | TRBV19
CSAGTGGMNTEAFF | TGCAGTGCGGGGACAGGGGGCATGAACACTGAAGCTTTCTTT | TRBD1 | TRBJ1-1 | few | TRBV20-1
CASSVGDRGHTEAFF | TGTGCCAGCAGCGTAGGGGACAGAGGGCACACTGAAGCTTTCTTT | TRBD1 | TRBJ1-1 | few | TRBV9
CASSRRTSGSDTQYF | TGTGCCAGCAGTCGACGGACTAGCGGGTCAGATACGCAGTATTTT | TRBD2 | TRBJ2-3 | few | TRBV12-3/TRBV12-4
CASSGQYNQPQHF | TGTGCCAGCAGTGGACAGTACAATCAGCCCCAGCATTTT | NA | TRBJ1-5 | NA | TRBV2
CAGRSSRQGYEQYF | TGTGCCGGCCGTAGTTCGAGACAGGGCTACGAGCAGTACTTC | TRBD1 | TRBJ2-7 | many | TRBV6-1
CASRRAGTDTQYF | TGCGCCAGCAGGCGGGCGGGCACAGATACGCAGTATTTT | NA | TRBJ2-3 | NA | TRBV4-1
CASSSWGGTDGRGMRNEQFF | TGTGCCAGCAGCTCCTGGGGCGGGACGGACGGTCGCGGGATGAGGAATGAGCAGTTCTTC | NA | TRBJ2-1 | NA | TRBV5-6
CASTDRGRGYEQYF | TGTGCCAGCACCGACAGGGGAAGAGGCTACGAGCAGTACTTC | TRBD1 | TRBJ2-7 | NA | TRBV12-3/TRBV12-4
CASRGTSGRSIIYNEQFF | TGTGCCAGCCGCGGGACTAGCGGACGATCGATTATCTACAATGAGCAGTTCTTC | TRBD2 | TRBJ2-1 | many | TRBV12-3/TRBV12-4
CASSLGGGPGYEQYF | TGTGCCAGCAGCTTAGGGGGCGGCCCCGGCTACGAGCAGTACTTC | NA | TRBJ2-7 | many | TRBV7-9
CASSVAFPSGSSNEQFF | TGTGCCAGCAGCGTAGCTTTCCCTAGCGGGAGCTCCAATGAGCAGTTCTTC | TRBD2 | TRBJ2-1 | many | TRBV9
CASSSTGFNEKLFF | TGCGCCAGCAGCTCTACAGGGTTTAATGAAAAACTGTTTTTT | NA | TRBJ1-4 | few | TRBV5-1
CASSLRGGSNTEAFF | TGTGCCAGCAGTTTACGGGGGGGATCTAACACTGAAGCTTTCTTT | NA | TRBJ1-1 | many | TRBV27
CASSLLLALNPNNEQFF | TGTGCCAGCAGCTTATTACTAGCACTAAACCCTAACAATGAGCAGTTCTTC | NA | TRBJ2-1 | NA | TRBV7-6
CASSLPGSRNEQFF | TGTGCCAGCAGCTTACCCGGCTCTAGGAATGAGCAGTTCTTC | NA | TRBJ2-1 | NA | TRBV7-2
CASSWGGGQGRGSTDTQYF | TGTGCCAGCAGCTGGGGGGGGGGACAGGGAAGGGGAAGCACAGATACGCAGTATTTT | TRBD1 | TRBJ2-3 | few | TRBV7-2
CSAPGVVSGELFF | TGCAGTGCCCCGGGAGTAGTGTCCGGGGAGCTGTTTTTT | NA | TRBJ2-2 | NA | TRBV20-1
CASRVAGTANEQFF | TGTGCCAGCAGGGTTGCCGGGACAGCCAATGAGCAGTTCTTC | TRBD1 | TRBJ2-1 | NA | TRBV2
CASSLSREWGNYGYTF | TGCGCCAGCAGCTTGTCGAGGGAATGGGGTAACTATGGCTACACCTTC | NA | TRBJ1-2 | NA | TRBV5-1
CASRPSGRGTGELFF | TGTGCCAGCAGACCTAGCGGGAGGGGCACCGGGGAGCTGTTTTTT | TRBD2 | TRBJ2-2 | few | TRBV5-6
CASSLGAGGHNEQFF | TGCGCCAGCAGCTTAGGAGCGGGGGGACACAATGAGCAGTTCTTC | TRBD2 | TRBJ2-1 | many | TRBV5-1
CASSGFRASGRARSYEQYF | TGTGCCAGCAGCGGATTCCGGGCTAGCGGGAGGGCCCGCTCCTACGAGCAGTACTTC | TRBD2 | TRBJ2-7 | few | TRBV11-2
CASSAGDTQYF | TGTGCCAGCAGCGCAGGCGATACGCAGTATTTT | NA | TRBJ2-3 | NA | TRBV6-6
CASSLQGNNQPQHF | TGTGCCAGCAGCTTACAGGGAAACAATCAGCCCCAGCATTTT | NA | TRBJ1-5 | many | TRBV7-9
CSATEAPGKGPNYGYTF | TGCAGCGCTACAGAGGCCCCGGGGAAGGGGCCTAACTATGGCTACACCTTC | NA | TRBJ1-2 | few | TRBV29-1
CASSLKSGPLDEQFF | TGTGCCAGCAGCTTGAAGTCCGGGCCCCTTGATGAGCAGTTCTTC | NA | TRBJ2-1 | NA | TRBV5-4
CASSIRAGYTYNEQFF | TGTGCCAGCAGTATACGAGCGGGATACACCTACAATGAGCAGTTCTTC | TRBD2 | TRBJ2-1 | NA | TRBV6-8
CAIMARGSGNTIYF | TGTGCCATCATGGCGCGGGGTTCTGGAAACACCATATATTTT | NA | TRBJ1-3 | few | TRBV10-3
CASSPVAGAGELFF | TGTGCCAGCAGCCCAGTCGCGGGTGCCGGGGAGCTGTTTTTT | NA | TRBJ2-2 | few | TRBV7-9
CASQGSGGNTEAFF | TGTGCCAGCCAGGGTTCCGGCGGGAACACTGAAGCTTTCTTT | NA | TRBJ1-1 | many | TRBV7-9
CASSPYPPGQGYEQYF | TGTGCCAGCAGTCCATACCCCCCGGGACAGGGTTACGAGCAGTACTTC | TRBD1 | TRBJ2-7 | few | TRBV27
CSAREQGLFYEQYF | TGCAGTGCTAGAGAACAGGGGCTGTTCTACGAGCAGTACTTC | TRBD1 | TRBJ2-7 | many | TRBV20-1
CASSYRNQPQHF | TGTGCCAGCAGCTACCGCAATCAGCCCCAGCATTTT | NA | TRBJ1-5 | many | TRBV7-6
CASSEWTETGTNKYF | TGTGCCAGCAGTGAGTGGACGGAGACAGGGACGAATAAGTACTTC | TRBD1 | TRBJ2-5 | NA | TRBV2
CASSLGAGSGSNQPQHF | TGTGCCAGCAGCTTAGGGGCAGGGTCAGGCAGCAATCAGCCCCAGCATTTT | NA | TRBJ1-5 | NA | TRBV7-6
CSVTGQLNTEAFF | TGCAGCGTTACGGGACAATTGAACACTGAAGCTTTCTTT | NA | TRBJ1-1 | NA | TRBV29-1
CASSFSGLEDTGELFF | TGTGCCAGCAGCTTTAGCGGCCTGGAGGACACCGGGGAGCTGTTTTTT | NA | TRBJ2-2 | NA | TRBV7-3
CASSSSQGLGEEQYF | TGTGCCAGCAGTTCCTCGCAGGGTTTAGGTGAAGAGCAGTACTTC | NA | TRBJ2-7 | few | TRBV6-6
CASSLVGISSYEQYF | TGTGCCAGCAGCTTAGTTGGCATAAGCTCCTACGAGCAGTACTTC | NA | TRBJ2-7 | NA | TRBV11-2
CASSFQQGSSYEQYF | TGTGCCAGCAGCTTCCAACAGGGGTCCTCCTACGAGCAGTACTTC | TRBD1 | TRBJ2-7 | few | TRBV7-2
CASSPSYQETQYF | TGTGCCAGCTCACCAAGTTACCAAGAGACCCAGTACTTC | NA | TRBJ2-5 | few | TRBV18
CASSFGGGPQETQYF | TGTGCCAGCAGCTTTGGCGGGGGGCCCCAAGAGACCCAGTACTTC | TRBD2 | TRBJ2-5 | few | TRBV11-2
CSARDLGGYGYTF | TGCAGTGCTAGAGATCTCGGAGGGTATGGCTACACCTTC | NA | TRBJ1-2 | many | TRBV20-1
CASSLVAEFTDTQYF | TGTGCCAGCAGCTTGGTAGCGGAGTTCACAGATACGCAGTATTTT | NA | TRBJ2-3 | few | TRBV5-4
CASSEAAAHLSTDTQYF | TGTGCCAGCAGTGAAGCGGCGGCACACCTTAGCACAGATACGCAGTATTTT | NA | TRBJ2-3 | few | TRBV6-1
CASSEQGLNTEAFF | TGCGCCAGCAGTGAGCAGGGTTTGAACACTGAAGCTTTCTTT | NA | TRBJ1-1 | many | TRBV10-2